The 13 T cell receptor beta chains given below trace back to one sample, sequenced in a study of cytomegalovirus exposure and HLA in healthy donors. PCR primers comprised 60 Vbeta and 13 Jbeta primers. The table came from immunoSEQ multiplex PCR; TCRdb's copy has only in-frame clones and leaves some out. This listing includes over 55,000 clones. The sample taken for sequencing was PBMCs. The receptors were sampled from a male donor in good health and CMV-seronegative.

The J gene is TRBJ2-1, the V gene TRBV27; D is uncertain. In germline, CDR1 is MNHEY, CDR2 SMNVEV (reference sequence). Trimming shortened V by 0 bases and J by 4 bases, and 4 bases separated the two germline ends. The CDR3 sequence is 13 residues long. This CDR3 reads CASSLSQYNEQFF. For the CDR3, the DNA is TGTGCCAGCAGTTTATCGCAGTACAATGAGCAGTTCTTC.

V is TRBV7-2 and J is TRBJ1-4; D is uncertain. Deletions cut 3 bases from V and 0 bases from J, with 8 bases between. CDR1 SGHTA and CDR2 FQGNSA come from the germline V gene. CDR3 length equals 15 residues. As DNA, the CDR3 is TGTGCCAGCAGCTTTCGTCCCTCAACTAATGAAAAACTGTTTTTT. Its translation: CASSFRPSTNEKLFF. Full variable domain (missing parts from reference TRBV7-2 and TRBJ1-4): GAGVSQSPSNKVTEKGKDVELRCDPISGHTALYWYRQSLGQGLEFLIYFQGNSAPDKSGLPSDRFSAERTGGSVSTLTIQRTQQEDSAVYLCASSFRPSTNEKLFFGSGTQLSVL.

The rearrangement links TRBV18 to TRBJ2-7; D possibly corresponds to TRBD2 (5 bases). Between the trimmed V and J ends, which lost 1 base and 7 bases, there was a span of 8 bases. The germline gives CDR1 KGHSH, CDR2 LQKENI. The CDR3 has 12 amino acids. The CDR3 spells CASSPLTGEQYF. CDR3 in DNA: TGTGCCAGCTCACCACTCACGGGGGAGCAGTACTTC.

The chain couples TRBV28 to TRBJ1-5, with 10 bases identical to TRBD1. Germline lookup yields CDR1 MDHEN and CDR2 SYDVKM. J gave up 6 bases and V 5 bases, and 10 bases lay outside the gene matches. The CDR3 consists of 16 residues. CDR3 nucleotides: TGTGCCAGCAGTGAAATCGACAGGGGGCTTTTTCAGCCCCAGCATTTT. This gives the protein CASSEIDRGLFQPQHF.

V and J are TRBV5-4 and TRBJ2-5, with a weak D call TRBD2 (6 bases). Germline V gives CDR1 SGHNT, CDR2 YYREEE (reference sequence). This CDR3 is 16 amino acids long. The V end lost 0 bases, the J end lost 2 bases, and 14 bases lay between the germline ends. The DNA of the CDR3 is TGTGCCAGCAGCTTGGTAGGCGGAGGGAGACAAGAGACCCAGTACTTC. It encodes CASSLVGGGRQETQYF.

The V gene is TRBV7-9, the J gene TRBJ2-6; D uncertain. Per germline, CDR1 SEHNR and CDR2 FQNEAQ (reference sequence). V lost 5 bases and J lost 4, with 9 bases in between. The CDR3 totals 14 residues. This CDR3 reads CASSPFRGANVLTF. Written as DNA, the CDR3 is TGTGCCAGCAGCCCTTTCAGGGGGGCCAACGTCCTGACTTTC.

The gene calls are TRBV15 and TRBJ1-6; D perhaps matches TRBD1 (6 bases). V was cut by 0 bases and J by 9 bases, with 15 bases left in between. CDR1 LNHNV and CDR2 YYDKDF come from the germline V gene (reference sequence). This CDR3 is 16 amino acids long. The CDR3 coding sequence is TGTGCCACCAGCAGAGAGACAGGAGTGGGATCTTCACCCCTCCACTTT. Its translation is CATSRETGVGSSPLHF.

The V call is TRBV19, the J call TRBJ2-1; TRBD1 might be the D (6 bases). V lost 1 base and J 5 bases, leaving 15 bases between the germline ends. CDR1 is LNHDA and CDR2 is SQIVND in the germline V gene (reference sequence). The CDR3 loop spans 16 amino acids. CDR3 in amino acids: CASSIVWDTGHNEQFF. The DNA of the CDR3 is TGTGCCAGTAGTATAGTTTGGGACACTGGGCACAATGAGCAGTTCTTC.

J is TRBJ2-3 and V is TRBV4-1; TRBD2 aligns across 10 bases. The CDR3 covers 16 residues. The junction had 4 bases not matched to a gene; V was cut back by 4 bases and J by 0 bases. CDR1 MGHRA and CDR2 YSYEKL come from the germline V gene. CDR3 nucleotides: TGCGCCAGCAGCCTCCGGACTAGCGGAAGCACAGATACGCAGTATTTT. Translated, it gives CASSLRTSGSTDTQYF.

In regard to this clone: Relative to the germline gene, one junction end is altered; a read error may explain this. The chain employs TRBV6-5 and TRBJ2-1; D call uncertain. The CDR3 spans 15 residues. Germline CDR1 MNHEY, CDR2 SVGAGI. The CDR3 sequence: CASRGPRFSDNEQFF. The DNA of the CDR3 is TGTGCCAGCAGGGGCCCGAGATTCTCCGACAATGAGCAGTTCTTC.

To note about this clone: At one end the junction does not follow the germline gene, possibly because of a read error. The chain links TRBV6-4 to TRBJ2-2, with a tentative D call TRBD2 (6 bases). CDR1 and CDR2 from the germline V gene are MRHNA and SNTAGT. CDR3 length: 18 residues. In DNA form, the CDR3 reads TGTGCCAGCAGTGAGGGTAGCATAGGAGACGTCGACACCGGGGGGCTGTTTTTT. The encoded protein is CASSEGSIGDVDTGGLFF.

Of note for this clone: Other DNA sequences in the sample encode the same CDR3. V usage is TRBV29-1 and J usage is TRBJ1-6, with D possibly TRBD1 on 6 matching bases. The CDR3 is 13 amino acids. From germline, CDR1 is SQVTM and CDR2 ANQGSEA. V gave up 7 bases and J gave up 10 bases, with 17 bases separating them. The CDR3 coding sequence is TGCAGCGCTTCTACAGGGTTTTACTCACCCCTCCACTTT. This gives the protein CSASTGFYSPLHF.

V and J are TRBV6-6 and TRBJ2-5; 8 bases are shared with TRBD1. CDR3 length: 13 residues. The V gene's germline CDR1 is MNHNY and CDR2 SVGAGI (reference sequence). J was trimmed by 5 bases and V by 6 bases; bases with no gene match: 5. The CDR3 here is CASRQTGGETQYF. CDR3 sequence (DNA): TGTGCCAGCAGGCAAACAGGGGGGGAGACCCAGTACTTC.